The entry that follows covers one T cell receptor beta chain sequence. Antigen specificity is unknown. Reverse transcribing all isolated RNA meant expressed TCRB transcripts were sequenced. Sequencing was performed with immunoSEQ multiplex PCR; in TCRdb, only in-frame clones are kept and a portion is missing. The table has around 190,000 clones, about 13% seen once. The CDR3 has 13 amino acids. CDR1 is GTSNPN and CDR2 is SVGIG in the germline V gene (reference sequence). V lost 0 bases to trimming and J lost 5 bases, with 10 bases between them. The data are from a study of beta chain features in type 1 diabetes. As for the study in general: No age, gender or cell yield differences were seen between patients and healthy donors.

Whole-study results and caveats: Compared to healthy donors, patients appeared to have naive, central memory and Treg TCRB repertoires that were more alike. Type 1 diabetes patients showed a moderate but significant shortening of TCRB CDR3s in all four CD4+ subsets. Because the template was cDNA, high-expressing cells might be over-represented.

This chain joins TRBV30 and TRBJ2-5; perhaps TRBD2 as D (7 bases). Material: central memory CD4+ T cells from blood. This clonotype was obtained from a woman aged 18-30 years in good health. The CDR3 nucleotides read TGTGCCTGGAGTGTAAAGGGGGGGGAGACCCAGTACTTC. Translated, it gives CAWSVKGGETQYF.